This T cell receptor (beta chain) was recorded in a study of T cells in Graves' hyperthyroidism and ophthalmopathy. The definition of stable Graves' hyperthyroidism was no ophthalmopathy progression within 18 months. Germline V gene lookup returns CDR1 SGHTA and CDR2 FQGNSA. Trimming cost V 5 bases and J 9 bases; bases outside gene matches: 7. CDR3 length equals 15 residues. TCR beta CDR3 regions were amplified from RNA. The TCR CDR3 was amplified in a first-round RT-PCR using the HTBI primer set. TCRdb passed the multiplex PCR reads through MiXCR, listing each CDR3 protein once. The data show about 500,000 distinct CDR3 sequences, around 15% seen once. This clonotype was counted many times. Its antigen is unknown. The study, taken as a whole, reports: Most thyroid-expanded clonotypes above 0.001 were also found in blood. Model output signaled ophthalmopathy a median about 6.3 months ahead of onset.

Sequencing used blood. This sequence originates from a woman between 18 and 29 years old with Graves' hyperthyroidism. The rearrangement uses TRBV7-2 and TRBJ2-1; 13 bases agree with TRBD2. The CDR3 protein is CASSLGLAGEAEQFF. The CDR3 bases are TGTGCCAGCAGCCTCGGACTAGCGGGAGAGGCTGAGCAGTTCTTC.